The rows below give T cell receptor beta chains drawn from one sample of a study of identical twins. TCRdb passed the 5' RACE reads through MiXCR, listing each CDR3 protein once. The sample yields some 1,600,000 distinct CDR3 sequences, more than 30% seen once. Sequencing was done on a sample of cord blood. The receptor set was obtained from a newborn girl in good health. Each CDR3 is given with its conserved first and last residue.

v_call: TRBV7-2
j_call: TRBJ2-4
cdr3_length: 16
cdr3_aa: CASSLELGLAKNIQYF

v_call: TRBV10-3
j_call: TRBJ2-5
cdr3_length: 16
cdr3_aa: CATTGAGTVSGETQYF

v_call: TRBV29-1
j_call: TRBJ2-1
cdr3_length: 15
cdr3_aa: CSVVATSGSYNEQFF

v_call: TRBV28
j_call: TRBJ2-7
cdr3_length: 13
cdr3_aa: CASTSGGAYEQYF

v_call: TRBV6-1
j_call: TRBJ2-7
cdr3_length: 9
cdr3_aa: CASSPEQYF

v_call: TRBV4-2
j_call: TRBJ2-3
cdr3_length: 16
cdr3_aa: CASSHRTGGGTDTQYF

v_call: TRBV5-6
j_call: TRBJ2-1
cdr3_length: 17
cdr3_aa: CASSLVTSGSSYNEQFF

v_call: TRBV18
j_call: TRBJ2-1
cdr3_length: 17
cdr3_aa: CASSPYIARLANNEQFF

v_call: TRBV6-5
j_call: TRBJ2-3
cdr3_length: 16
cdr3_aa: CASSYTASPSTDTQYF

v_call: TRBV6-4
j_call: TRBJ2-4
cdr3_length: 17
cdr3_aa: CASSGGWRRLAKNIQYF

v_call: TRBV20-1
j_call: .
cdr3_length: 14
cdr3_aa: CSALSGLVQETQFF

v_call: TRBV7-9
j_call: .
cdr3_length: 15
cdr3_aa: CASSAFMGPPYEQYF

v_call: TRBV5-1
j_call: TRBJ1-1
cdr3_length: 13
cdr3_aa: CASSLIGSTEAFF

v_call: TRBV5-1
j_call: TRBJ1-6
cdr3_length: 16
cdr3_aa: CASSLGATGANSPLHF

v_call: TRBV9
j_call: TRBJ2-1
cdr3_length: 15
cdr3_aa: CASSPQVTSGNEQFF

v_call: TRBV4-1
j_call: TRBJ1-1
cdr3_length: 14
cdr3_aa: CASSQVLRGTEAFF

v_call: TRBV27
j_call: TRBJ2-7
cdr3_length: 15
cdr3_aa: CASSLNRGSAYEQYF

v_call: TRBV6-1
j_call: TRBJ1-1
cdr3_length: 13
cdr3_aa: CASRRGMNTEAFF

v_call: TRBV4-1
j_call: TRBJ2-2
cdr3_length: 13
cdr3_aa: CASSPHNSGELFF

v_call: TRBV6-1
j_call: TRBJ1-1
cdr3_length: 14
cdr3_aa: CASWTGAMNTEAFF

v_call: TRBV29-1
j_call: TRBJ1-5
cdr3_length: 14
cdr3_aa: CSVRSTGWGQPQHF

v_call: TRBV6-1
j_call: TRBJ2-1
cdr3_length: 15
cdr3_aa: CASSEFGTTPYEQFF

v_call: TRBV20-1
j_call: TRBJ1-5
cdr3_length: 13
cdr3_aa: CSARFRTNQPQHF

v_call: TRBV5-6
j_call: TRBJ2-1
cdr3_length: 14
cdr3_aa: CASRGGQTYNEQFF

v_call: TRBV5-1
j_call: TRBJ2-3
cdr3_length: 14
cdr3_aa: CASSLEVGADTQYF

v_call: TRBV20-1
j_call: TRBJ2-1
cdr3_length: 14
cdr3_aa: CSARRGVGDNEQFF

v_call: TRBV20-1
j_call: TRBJ2-5
cdr3_length: 12
cdr3_aa: CSAREFVETQYF

v_call: TRBV12-3/TRBV12-4
j_call: TRBJ1-5
cdr3_length: 16
cdr3_aa: CASSPMDRGSRQPQHF

v_call: TRBV10-3
j_call: TRBJ1-4
cdr3_length: 12
cdr3_aa: CAIGATNEELFF

v_call: TRBV20-1
j_call: TRBJ2-1
cdr3_length: 14
cdr3_aa: CSVLRDFSYNEQFF

v_call: TRBV4-1
j_call: TRBJ2-7
cdr3_length: 16
cdr3_aa: CASSQGTGTGVYEQYF

v_call: TRBV5-6
j_call: TRBJ2-1
cdr3_length: 19
cdr3_aa: CASSSPGLAGGNSYNEQFF

v_call: TRBV20-1
j_call: .
cdr3_length: 14
cdr3_aa: CSVGLAGLQETQFF

v_call: TRBV28
j_call: TRBJ2-1
cdr3_length: 15
cdr3_aa: CASSPVGSSYNEQFF

v_call: TRBV3-1
j_call: TRBJ2-1
cdr3_length: 13
cdr3_aa: CASSGRADNEQFF

v_call: TRBV7-2
j_call: TRBJ2-3
cdr3_length: 19
cdr3_aa: CASSLIPRLRDRGRDTQYF

v_call: TRBV18
j_call: TRBJ2-3
cdr3_length: 16
cdr3_aa: CASSPPVEPPTDTQYF

v_call: TRBV4-1
j_call: TRBJ2-1
cdr3_length: 16
cdr3_aa: CASSQPRASGYNEQFF

v_call: TRBV20-1
j_call: TRBJ1-4
cdr3_length: 17
cdr3_aa: CSARGRRAGSTNEKLFF

v_call: TRBV10-3
j_call: TRBJ2-3
cdr3_length: 18
cdr3_aa: CAISEILAGDGVGDTQYF

v_call: TRBV5-1
j_call: TRBJ1-4
cdr3_length: 16
cdr3_aa: CASSSLPEPRGEKLFF

v_call: TRBV5-1
j_call: TRBJ2-2
cdr3_length: 15
cdr3_aa: CASSRTRWDTGELFF

v_call: TRBV5-1
j_call: TRBJ2-7
cdr3_length: 13
cdr3_aa: CASRNGRNYEQYF

v_call: TRBV20-1
j_call: TRBJ1-2
cdr3_length: 13
cdr3_aa: CSADNRRRYGYTF

v_call: TRBV19
j_call: TRBJ2-7
cdr3_length: 14
cdr3_aa: CASSIGDSGLEQYF

v_call: TRBV20-1
j_call: TRBJ2-3
cdr3_length: 11
cdr3_aa: CSARRDHTQYF

v_call: TRBV10-2
j_call: TRBJ2-1
cdr3_length: 15
cdr3_aa: CASRLPGLIYNEQFF

v_call: TRBV6-1
j_call: .
cdr3_length: 16
cdr3_aa: CASRVAGGPSGYEQYF

v_call: TRBV5-5
j_call: TRBJ2-7
cdr3_length: 14
cdr3_aa: CASSLLTLSYEQYF

v_call: TRBV5-5
j_call: TRBJ1-1
cdr3_length: 14
cdr3_aa: CASSGTGWNTEAFF

v_call: TRBV10-3
j_call: TRBJ2-7
cdr3_length: 15
cdr3_aa: CAIGNIAGGSYEQYF

v_call: TRBV11-2
j_call: TRBJ2-3
cdr3_length: 15
cdr3_aa: CASTADYHPTDTQYF

v_call: TRBV25-1
j_call: TRBJ1-5
cdr3_length: 15
cdr3_aa: CASSEGAGANQPQHF

v_call: TRBV20-1
j_call: TRBJ1-2
cdr3_length: 14
cdr3_aa: CSAKSPGVIYGYTF

v_call: TRBV7-8
j_call: TRBJ2-7
cdr3_length: 16
cdr3_aa: CASSAPGQTITYEQYF